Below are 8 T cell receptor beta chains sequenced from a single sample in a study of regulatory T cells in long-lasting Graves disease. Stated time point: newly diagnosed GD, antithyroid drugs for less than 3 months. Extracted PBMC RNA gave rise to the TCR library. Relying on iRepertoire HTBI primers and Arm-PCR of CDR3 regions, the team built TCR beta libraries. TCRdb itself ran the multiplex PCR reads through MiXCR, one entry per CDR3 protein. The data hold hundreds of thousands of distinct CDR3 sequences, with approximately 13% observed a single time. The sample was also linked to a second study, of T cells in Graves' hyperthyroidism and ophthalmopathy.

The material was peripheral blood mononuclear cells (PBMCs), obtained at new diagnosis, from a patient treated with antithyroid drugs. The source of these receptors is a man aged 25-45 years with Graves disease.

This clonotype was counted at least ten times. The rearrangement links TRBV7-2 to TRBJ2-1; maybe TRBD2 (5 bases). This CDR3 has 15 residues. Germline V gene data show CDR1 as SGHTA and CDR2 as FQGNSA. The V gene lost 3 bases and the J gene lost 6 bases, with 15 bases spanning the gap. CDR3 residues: CASSFLGGPGNEQFF. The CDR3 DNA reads TGTGCCAGCAGCTTTTTAGGCGGGCCGGGCAATGAGCAGTTCTTC.

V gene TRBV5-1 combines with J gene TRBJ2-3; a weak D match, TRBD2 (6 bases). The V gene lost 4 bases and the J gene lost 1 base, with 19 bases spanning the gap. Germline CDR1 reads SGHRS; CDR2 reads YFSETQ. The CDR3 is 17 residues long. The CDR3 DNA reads TGCGCCAGCAGCCCGTACCCGGGGACTCTAGGCACAGATACGCAGTATTTT. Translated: CASSPYPGTLGTDTQYF.

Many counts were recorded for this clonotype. This chain's CDR3 is CAWSSGRGETQYF. Written as DNA, the CDR3 is TGTGCCTGGAGTTCTGGCCGTGGAGAGACCCAGTACTTC. The rearrangement links TRBV30 to TRBJ2-5, with D unresolved. The CDR3 spans 13 residues. Germline V gene data show CDR1 as GTSNPN and CDR2 as SVGIG (reference sequence). Trimming removed 2 bases from V and 4 bases from J, with 11 bases in between.

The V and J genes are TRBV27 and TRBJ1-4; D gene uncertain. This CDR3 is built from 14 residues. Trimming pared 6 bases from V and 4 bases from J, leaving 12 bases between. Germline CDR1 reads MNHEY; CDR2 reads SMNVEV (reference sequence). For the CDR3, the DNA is TGTGCCAGCAGCCCTCGAGAGTTTAATGAAAAACTGTTTTTT. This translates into CASSPREFNEKLFF.

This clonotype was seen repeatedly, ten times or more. CDR3 region: CSAPSSGDAFF. The CDR3 nucleotides read TGCAGTGCCCCCTCCTCGGGGGACGCGTTCTTC. The chain joins TRBV20-1 to TRBJ2-1; perhaps TRBD2 as D (6 bases). CDR1 is DFQATT, CDR2 SNEGSKA, per germline (reference sequence). CDR3 length equals 11 residues. The V end was cut by 6 bases, the J end by 15 bases, with 18 bases between.

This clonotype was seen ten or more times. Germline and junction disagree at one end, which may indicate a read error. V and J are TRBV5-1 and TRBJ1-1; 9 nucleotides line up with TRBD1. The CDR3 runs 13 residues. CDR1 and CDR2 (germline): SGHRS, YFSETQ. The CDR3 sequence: CASSRQGDTEAFF. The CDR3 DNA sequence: TGTGCCAGCAGCCGACAGGGGGATACTGAAGCTTTCTTT.

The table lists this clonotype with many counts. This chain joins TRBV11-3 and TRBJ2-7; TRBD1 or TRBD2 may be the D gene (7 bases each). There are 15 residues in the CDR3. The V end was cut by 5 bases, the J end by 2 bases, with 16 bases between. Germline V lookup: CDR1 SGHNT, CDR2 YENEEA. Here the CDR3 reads CASSLGGGQTYEQYF. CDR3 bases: TGTGCCAGCAGCCTAGGGGGGGGACAGACCTACGAGCAGTACTTC.

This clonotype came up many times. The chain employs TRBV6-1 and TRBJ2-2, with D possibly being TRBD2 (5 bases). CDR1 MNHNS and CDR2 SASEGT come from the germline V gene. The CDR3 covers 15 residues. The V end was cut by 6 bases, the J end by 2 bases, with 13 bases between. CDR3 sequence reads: CASSPLSGNTGELFF. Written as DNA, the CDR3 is TGTGCCAGCAGCCCTCTAAGCGGTAACACCGGGGAGCTGTTTTTT.